This T cell receptor beta chain is from a study of T cells after yellow fever vaccination. Study as a whole: In the case of low-cell-number fractions, SMART-Seq v4 Ultra Low Input was used for preparation.

Whole-study results and caveats: Bulk-population clonotypes that are abundant could appear as contaminants in FACS-sorted repertoires. Only a minor proportion of clonotypes was detected across both CD4 and CD8 compartments.

The table lists this clonotype with a few counts. Its specificity is not known. Germline assignment: CDR1 MNHNY and CDR2 SVGAGI (reference sequence). The CDR3 is 15 residues long. Trimming took 2 bases from V and 2 from J, leaving 12 bases between them. Synthesis of TCR cDNA relied on 5'RACE template switching, which attached a universal primer site and UMIs. TCRdb used MiXCR to reprocess the 5' RACE reads, holding one entry per CDR3 protein. The sample yields about 320,000 distinct CDR3 sequences, around 13% seen once. The J gene is TRBJ1-1, the V gene TRBV6-6; possible D gene TRBD1, 6 bases. This specimen consisted of CD4+ T cells sorted from PBMCs, obtained 15 days after the yellow fever booster vaccination. The clonotype originates from a man aged 18 to 35 who received the YFV17D yellow fever vaccine. For the CDR3, the DNA is TGTGCCAGCAGTTACCGGGGACAAACAAACACTGAAGCTTTCTTT. This gives the protein CASSYRGQTNTEAFF.